A single sample gave rise to the 11 T cell receptor beta chains below, sequenced in a study of tumor-infiltrating lymphocytes in oesophageal squamous cell carcinoma. From the PCR reads, TCRdb called clonotypes with MiXCR, one entry per CDR3 protein. The table has about 15,000 distinct CDR3 sequences, approximately 50% seen once. The sequenced material came from esophageal tumor tissue. The receptors originated from a male donor with esophageal squamous cell carcinoma.

By frequency in the sample, this clonotype is large. The chain couples TRBV12-3 or TRBV12-4 to TRBJ2-1; no clear D gene. The CDR3 covers 15 residues. V lost 6 bases and J lost 0, with 12 bases in between. CDR3 coding DNA: TGTGCCAGCAGCCCATCGCGCTACTCCTACAATGAGCAGTTCTTC. Translating gives CASSPSRYSYNEQFF.

The chain has TRBV11-3 and TRBJ2-7, with D perhaps matching TRBD1 or TRBD2 (6 bases each). The CDR3 length is 13 residues. The V end was cut by 10 bases, the J end by 3 bases, with 16 bases between. Per the germline V gene, CDR1 is SGHNT and CDR2 is YENEEA. The CDR3: CAIPPGADYEQYF. In DNA, the CDR3 is TGTGCCATCCCGCCGGGGGCGGACTACGAGCAGTACTTC.

Points on this clonotype: Relative to the germline gene, one junction end is altered; a read error may explain this. V gene TRBV11-2 combines with J gene TRBJ2-6; D may be TRBD1 (6 bases). The end of the DNA fits TRBJ2-5 better, so the J call may be wrong. The CDR3 runs to 15 residues. Germline V gives CDR1 SGHAT, CDR2 FQNNGV. This CDR3 reads CASTLGWTARETQYF. CDR3 coding DNA: TGTGCCAGCACCTTAGGGTGGACAGCTCGAGAGACCCAGTACTTC.

This clonotype was found many times. The chain has TRBV6-2 or TRBV6-3 and TRBJ2-1; tentative D call: TRBD2 (5 bases). Between the trimmed V and J ends, which lost 2 bases and 4 bases, there was a span of 12 bases. CDR3 length equals 15 residues. Germline assignment: CDR1 MNHEY and CDR2 SVGEGT. CDR3 DNA: TGTGCCAGCAGTTACAATGAGGGCTCGTACAATGAGCAGTTCTTC. Encoded protein: CASSYNEGSYNEQFF.

The chain links TRBV6-6 to TRBJ2-7; no definite D call. The J call could be wrong; TRBJ2-1 is a better fit for the DNA end. This CDR3 comprises 16 residues. Germline V gives CDR1 MNHNY, CDR2 SVGAGI (reference sequence). CDR3 amino acids: CASSRLVGITYNEQFF. The CDR3, as DNA: TGTGCCAGCAGTCGCTTGGTAGGGATCACCTACAATGAGCAGTTCTTC.

The chain couples TRBV4-2 to TRBJ2-2; D may be TRBD1 or TRBD2 (7 bases each). Germline CDR1 LGHNA, CDR2 YNFKEQ. Trimming left V 0 bases short and J 2 bases short, with 16 bases between. The CDR3 extends over 18 amino acids. The CDR3 nucleotides are TGTGCCAGCAGCCAAGAGGGCGGGGGACAGACAAACACCGGGGAGCTGTTTTTT. Translated, it gives CASSQEGGGQTNTGELFF.

This chain joins TRBV11-2 and TRBJ2-7; D unclear. V was shortened by 3 bases and J by 0 bases, with 9 bases between the two germline ends. Germline values: CDR1 SGHAT, CDR2 FQNNGV. This CDR3 is built from 14 residues. Written as DNA, the CDR3 is TGTGCCAGCAGCTTCGTGCTGAGCTCCTACGAGCAGTACTTC. Residues: CASSFVLSSYEQYF.

The V and J genes are TRBV5-4 and TRBJ1-3, with D maybe TRBD1 (5 bases). Between the trimmed V and J ends, which lost 2 bases and 0 bases, there was a span of 9 bases. The germline V gene encodes CDR1 SGHNT and CDR2 YYREEE (reference sequence). The CDR3 is 15 amino acids. In DNA, the CDR3 is TGTGCCAGCAGCTTTGGGGGTAACTCTGGAAACACCATATATTTT. It translates to CASSFGGNSGNTIYF.

There are a few counts of this clonotype. This sequence joins TRBV7-2 and TRBJ2-5, with D unclear. In germline, CDR1 is SGHTA, CDR2 FQGNSA. The CDR3 spans 14 residues. V was cut by 2 bases and J by 1 base, with 8 bases left in between. The CDR3 is CASSLRLSQETQYF. CDR3 bases: TGTGCCAGCAGCTTAAGACTCAGCCAAGAGACCCAGTACTTC.

The chain has TRBV6-2 or TRBV6-3 and TRBJ2-1, with 8 bases aligning to TRBD2. The germline V gene encodes CDR1 MNHEY and CDR2 SVGEGT. Germline trimming cut 7 bases from V and 2 bases from J; bases unmatched to any gene: 7. CDR3 length equals 15 residues. The CDR3 region is CASTQPAGAYNEQFF. CDR3 nucleotides: TGTGCCAGCACCCAACCAGCGGGAGCCTACAATGAGCAGTTCTTC.

The rearrangement uses TRBV12-3 or TRBV12-4 and TRBJ2-1; 7 nucleotides align to TRBD2. The end of the DNA aligns better with TRBJ2-7, so the J call may be wrong. The CDR3 runs 15 residues. CDR3 region: CASSPSGDTYNEQYF. The CDR3, as DNA: TGTGCCAGCAGTCCGAGCGGGGATACCTACAATGAGCAGTACTTC.